These 6 T cell receptor beta chains were sequenced from one sample in a study of post-analysis software for immune sequencing data. Study findings and constraints: Comparison of patients with controls showed about 5 TRBV segments more frequent in patients, TRBV5-6, TRBV5-1 and TRBV20-1 among them.

Their recognized antigens are unknown. Each TCR beta cDNA library carried unique molecular identifiers. TCRdb reanalysed the PCR reads using MiXCR and keeps one entry per CDR3 protein. The sample lists more than 450,000 distinct CDR3 sequences, 40% to 50% occurring once. Sequencing was performed on blood. Receptors were obtained from a girl aged 10 to 17 with multiple sclerosis.

The genes are TRBV6-5 and TRBJ2-3, with TRBD2 identical over 7 bases. This CDR3 spans 16 amino acids. Trimming cost V 0 bases and J 5 bases; bases outside gene matches: 8. The germline gives CDR1 MNHEY, CDR2 SVGAGI. The CDR3: CASSYSAGASGDTQYF. CDR3 in DNA: TGTGCCAGCAGTTACTCGGCGGGAGCTTCGGGAGATACGCAGTATTTT.

The chain combines TRBV20-1 with TRBJ2-5, with 13 bases aligning to TRBD2. In germline, CDR1 is DFQATT, CDR2 SNEGSKA (reference sequence). The CDR3 has 18 residues. The ends lost 2 bases at V and 3 bases at J; junction bases unmatched: 12. The CDR3 DNA follows: TGCAGTGCTAGAAACTCACTAGCGGGAGGGACGAGAGAAGAGACCCAGTACTTC. It encodes CSARNSLAGGTREETQYF.

The gene calls are TRBV7-2 and TRBJ1-2, with a tentative D call TRBD1 (6 bases). The germline V gene has CDR1 SGHTA and CDR2 FQGNSA. The V gene lost 1 base and the J gene lost 4 bases, with 10 bases spanning the gap. The CDR3 is 14 amino acids. Here the CDR3 DNA reads TGTGCCAGCAGCTTAGGGACAGCACGCTATGGCTACACCTTC. Translation gives CASSLGTARYGYTF. Full variable domain (missing parts from reference TRBV7-2 and TRBJ1-2): GAGVSQSPSNKVTEKGKDVELRCDPISGHTALYWYRQSLGQGLEFLIYFQGNSAPDKSGLPSDRFSAERTGGSVSTLTIQRTQQEDSAVYLCASSLGTARYGYTFGSGTRLTVV.

This clonotype was detected only a few times. The genes are TRBV13 and TRBJ2-5; the D gene is possibly TRBD1 (7 bases). The V gene lost 5 bases and the J gene lost 11 bases, with 24 bases spanning the gap. The V gene's germline CDR1 is PRHDT and CDR2 FYEKMQ (reference sequence). This CDR3 contains 15 residues. The CDR3 protein is CASSRNRGGGSGQYF. CDR3 in DNA: TGTGCCAGCAGCCGGAACAGGGGAGGCGGCTCGGGGCAGTACTTC.

V and J are TRBV13 and TRBJ2-1; D unresolved. The V gene lost 11 bases and the J gene lost 8 bases, with 10 bases spanning the gap. Per the germline V gene, CDR1 is PRHDT and CDR2 is FYEKMQ (reference sequence). The CDR3 length is 10 residues. The DNA for the CDR3 is TGTGCCTCCCGAGGCCATGAGCAGTTCTTC. Its protein product is CASRGHEQFF.

This rearrangement joins TRBV20-1 to TRBJ1-2, with D possibly being TRBD1 (5 bases). Trimming shortened V by 6 bases and J by 4 bases, and 18 bases separated the two germline ends. The CDR3 extends over 14 amino acids. Germline values: CDR1 DFQATT, CDR2 SNEGSKA (reference sequence). The CDR3 reads CSARISGTAYGYTF. CDR3 DNA: TGCAGTGCCCGAATATCCGGGACGGCCTATGGCTACACCTTC.